The clone carrying this T cell receptor (beta chain) was picked up a small number of times. The sample comes from a study of shared clonotypes between healthy human individuals. Per the germline V gene, CDR1 is PRHDT and CDR2 is FYEKMQ (reference sequence). The V end was cut by 1 base, the J end by 4 bases, with 5 bases between. The CDR3 contains 13 residues. The naive CD8 subset, CD45RO-negative cells positively selected for CCR7, excluded terminally differentiated effector memory CD45RA+ cells. Method: immunoSEQ multiplex PCR; TCRdb's copy keeps in-frame clones and lacks some. The data show fewer than 800,000 clones, about 91% seen once.

The source is a man in his thirties or forties in good health. This chain uses TRBV13 with TRBJ2-1; weak D call: TRBD2 (5 bases). Sequenced sample: naive CD8+ T cells sorted from blood. Here the CDR3 DNA reads TGTGCCAGCAGCTTAGCGGGATACAATGAGCAGTTCTTC. This codes for CASSLAGYNEQFF. Complete variable domain (other parts from reference TRBV13 and TRBJ2-1): AAGVIQSPRHLIKEKRETATLKCYPIPRHDTVYWYQQGPGQDPQFLISFYEKMQSDKGSIPDRFSAQQFSDYHSELNMSSLELGDSALYFCASSLAGYNEQFFGPGTRLTVL.